These T cell receptor beta chains were read from a single sample in a study of Ad26.COV2.S vaccination and SARS-CoV-2 variants. Assay used: immunoSEQ multiplex PCR; TCRdb lists only in-frame clones, some missing. The top ten hold under 2% of the sample, which has 360,000 or so clones, around 91% seen once. Sequenced material: peripheral blood, taken in a trial of Ad26.COV2.S vaccine versus placebo. Receptors were obtained from a person between 18 and 60 years old who received the Ad26.COV2.S COVID-19 vaccine or a placebo. Both conserved end residues are part of each CDR3. Clone size is not always given. Where it is, it says once, few, many or a class for expanded clones.

V gene: TRBV4-1
clone size: -
J gene: TRBJ2-1
CDR3 protein: CASSIGGEGNEQFF

V gene: TRBV30
clone size: -
J gene: TRBJ2-3
CDR3 protein: CAWSVIAGARTDTQYF

V gene: TRBV5-1
clone size: -
J gene: TRBJ2-3
CDR3 protein: CASGPGTHTDTQYF

V gene: TRBV25-1
clone size: -
J gene: TRBJ1-1
CDR3 protein: CASMGLRTPTEAFF

V gene: TRBV25-1
clone size: -
J gene: TRBJ2-1
CDR3 protein: CASSESVSTYNEQFF

V gene: TRBV6-2/TRBV6-3
clone size: once
J gene: TRBJ1-5
CDR3 protein: CASSYGGSGNQPQHF

V gene: TRBV24-1
clone size: -
J gene: TRBJ2-2
CDR3 protein: CATSDLMRGGTGELFF

V gene: TRBV18
clone size: -
J gene: TRBJ2-7
CDR3 protein: CASSPSAGSYEQYF

V gene: TRBV15
clone size: -
J gene: TRBJ1-1
CDR3 protein: CATSRSYGGGGNTEAFF

V gene: TRBV15
clone size: -
J gene: TRBJ1-4
CDR3 protein: CATSRGPTLFF

V gene: TRBV2
clone size: -
J gene: TRBJ1-2
CDR3 protein: CARTEEGTYGYTF

V gene: TRBV4-1
clone size: -
J gene: TRBJ2-3
CDR3 protein: CASSQASFGSKDTQYF

V gene: TRBV30
clone size: -
J gene: TRBJ2-1
CDR3 protein: CAWSVLAGAREQFF

V gene: TRBV6-6
clone size: -
J gene: TRBJ2-1
CDR3 protein: CASSYSLAGTEQFF

V gene: TRBV6-1
clone size: -
J gene: TRBJ1-2
CDR3 protein: CASSESPRGNYGYTF

V gene: TRBV3-1/TRBV3-2
clone size: -
J gene: TRBJ2-7
CDR3 protein: CASSRGRVFEQYF

V gene: TRBV2
clone size: -
J gene: TRBJ2-7
CDR3 protein: CARGGDTNYEQYF

V gene: TRBV6-5
clone size: -
J gene: TRBJ1-1
CDR3 protein: CASGAGGWVEAFF

V gene: TRBV6-2/TRBV6-3
clone size: many
J gene: TRBJ1-2
CDR3 protein: CASSTGTPGHGYTF

V gene: TRBV7-2
clone size: -
J gene: TRBJ1-3
CDR3 protein: CASSLARGYGNTIYF

V gene: TRBV9
clone size: -
J gene: TRBJ1-1
CDR3 protein: CASSVAWGNTEAFF

V gene: TRBV19
clone size: once
J gene: TRBJ2-3
CDR3 protein: CASSSGRDTGFDTQYF

V gene: TRBV6-5
clone size: -
J gene: TRBJ2-6
CDR3 protein: CASSNANSGANVLTF

V gene: TRBV7-8
clone size: -
J gene: TRBJ2-7
CDR3 protein: CASSPRRASDEQYF

V gene: TRBV24-1
clone size: -
J gene: TRBJ2-3
CDR3 protein: CATSDPWGQGTDTQYF

V gene: TRBV12-5
clone size: once
J gene: TRBJ2-1
CDR3 protein: CASGFGGGHQFF

V gene: TRBV28
clone size: -
J gene: TRBJ1-2
CDR3 protein: CASSFEGAQDYGYTF

V gene: TRBV6-6
clone size: -
J gene: TRBJ1-2
CDR3 protein: CASIRRAANYGYTF

V gene: TRBV4-2
clone size: -
J gene: TRBJ2-1
CDR3 protein: CASSQDTGGSYNEQFF

V gene: TRBV30
clone size: once
J gene: TRBJ2-7
CDR3 protein: CASSGPGGPLHF

V gene: TRBV30
clone size: -
J gene: TRBJ1-5
CDR3 protein: CAWSKGAHSNQPQHF

V gene: TRBV5-5
clone size: -
J gene: TRBJ2-1
CDR3 protein: CASSLVNRANEQFF

V gene: TRBV30
clone size: few
J gene: TRBJ2-7
CDR3 protein: CAWRTGNYEQYF

V gene: TRBV7-8
clone size: -
J gene: TRBJ2-3
CDR3 protein: CASSLTLVSTDTQYF

V gene: TRBV9
clone size: once
J gene: TRBJ1-3
CDR3 protein: CASSSRGSSGNTIYF

V gene: TRBV4-1
clone size: -
J gene: TRBJ2-5
CDR3 protein: CASSQLVGKETQYF

V gene: TRBV5-4
clone size: -
J gene: TRBJ2-3
CDR3 protein: CASSPGTYTDTQYF

V gene: TRBV23-1
clone size: -
J gene: TRBJ1-1
CDR3 protein: CASPQGADTEAFF

V gene: TRBV19
clone size: -
J gene: TRBJ1-4
CDR3 protein: CASSFWTGRNEKLFF

V gene: TRBV19
clone size: many
J gene: TRBJ1-6
CDR3 protein: CASSPTGLTYSPLHF

V gene: TRBV6-5
clone size: -
J gene: TRBJ2-1
CDR3 protein: CASSNRGNEQFF

V gene: TRBV27
clone size: few
J gene: TRBJ1-6
CDR3 protein: CASSPGNSYNSPLHF

V gene: TRBV29-1
clone size: -
J gene: TRBJ1-5
CDR3 protein: CSVSWDRGWTISNQPQHF

V gene: TRBV6-1
clone size: few
J gene: TRBJ1-1
CDR3 protein: CASSEDYRGHTEAFF

V gene: TRBV19
clone size: -
J gene: TRBJ1-5
CDR3 protein: CATGVRDYQPQHF